This T cell receptor beta chain was recovered during a study of blood T cells in healthy people across ages. The second PCR ran roughly 7 to 12 cycles with a sample-barcoded 5' primer and J-beta primers. One entry per CDR3 protein, called by TCRdb with MiXCR from the 5' RACE reads. This table holds some 760,000 distinct CDR3 sequences, around a quarter found once. The length of the CDR3 is 14 residues. Germline V CDR1 and CDR2: MNHEY, SVGEGT. Deletions cut 6 bases from V and 1 base from J, with 12 bases between. As to this clonotype: Its antigen is unidentified.

General study points: Compared with aged donors, long-lived donors showed fewer expanded clones, suggesting selection.

Donation came from healthy Caucasian individuals in Russia who were aged about 6 to 90. Extracted total RNA amounted to at least 5.5 micrograms for each sample. The same data also contributed to another study, on T cells of mothers and their children. That work contributes: The second PCR's M1S primer added sample barcodes and 2-4 random nucleotides.

The gene calls are TRBV6-2 or TRBV6-3 and TRBJ2-5; possibly TRBD2 for D (6 bases). The sequence came from a boy aged 5-17 years in good health. Sequences were obtained from blood. The CDR3 DNA sequence: TGTGCCAGCAGAGGTGGCGGGACCCAAGAGACCCAGTACTTC. Translation: CASRGGGTQETQYF.